The present entry profiles one T cell receptor beta chain with its context. The antigen remains undetermined. The record originates from a study of cytomegalovirus exposure and HLA in healthy donors. Findings of the study overall: At a 0.05 false discovery rate, a later analysis found approximately 15,000 TCR beta sequences to be associated with HLA alleles. Cytomegalovirus-associated TCR beta chains were listed, numbering 164. As confirmed in vitro, a few CMV-associated chains were specific for CMV antigens.

The PCR made use of 60 Vbeta and 13 Jbeta primers. Measured with immunoSEQ multiplex PCR; TCRdb has only the in-frame clones, and not every one. In total, the table holds about 200,000 clones. The sequence was obtained from a girl aged 2 to 10 in good health and CMV-seropositive. The sample was PBMCs.

CDR3: CASSFGGKVGTQYF. The CDR3 nucleotides read TGTGCCAGCAGCTTCGGCGGAAAAGTGGGGACCCAGTACTTC. This sequence joins TRBV7-9 and TRBJ2-5; D uncertain. In germline, CDR1 is SEHNR, CDR2 FQNEAQ (reference sequence). The V end was cut by 3 bases, the J end by 7 bases, with 15 bases between. The CDR3 has 14 amino acids.